This T cell receptor (beta chain) was profiled in a study of shared clonotypes between healthy human individuals. Libraries were prepared by immunoSEQ multiplex PCR; TCRdb keeps only in-frame clonotypes and omits some of them. The sample contains some 470,000 clones, about 79% of which appear only once. The CDR3 has 15 residues. Germline V gives CDR1 LNHNV, CDR2 YYDKDF (reference sequence). V lost 5 bases, J lost 2 bases, and 13 bases lay in between. Study results and limitations: Expectations were that clonotype sharing among donors would be affected by sequencing depth.

About this clone: Its antigen is still unknown.

The sequence was obtained from a woman in her thirties or forties in good health. Some clones in this sample may be carry-over from other donors' samples. Source material: PBMCs. The rearrangement links TRBV15 to TRBJ1-3, with D perhaps TRBD1 (6 bases). CDR3 protein: CATSQGPGTGNTIYF. DNA for the CDR3: TGTGCCACCAGCCAGGGGCCCGGGACTGGAAACACCATATATTTT.